The 9 T cell receptor beta chains below come from one sample, sequenced in a study of CD8+CD57+ T cells in acquired aplastic anemia (dated by TCRdb to 2017 to 2018). Sequencing was carried out with an Illumina HiSeq 2000. Genomic DNA was used as template for profiling of TCR beta VDJ combinations and CDR3 sequences. The public reads were run again by TCRdb, first through fastp at Q25 and then through MiXCR, and only productive beta chains were kept. Here each entry gathers all rows of one CDR3 protein and keeps the most common genes and DNA. The sample table contains about 470,000 distinct CDR3 sequences; only one count was recorded for roughly 34% of them. Jointly, the top ten make up less than 0.85% of the sample. The patients picked for sequencing were ones in whom flow cytometry had shown an expansion of CD8+CD57+ cells. Sequenced material: sorted CD4+, CD8+, or CD8+CD57+ T cells (not recorded which) from PBMCs. Receptor source: a human donor with aplastic anemia.

At least ten counts were recorded for this clonotype. V and J are TRBV9 and TRBJ1-2, with a possible D match to TRBD1 (5 bases). This CDR3 spans 15 amino acids. The V end was cut by 0 bases, the J end by 6 bases, with 15 bases between. CDR1 is SGDLS, CDR2 YYNGEE, per germline. CDR3 loop: CASSVVPQGSDGYTF. The CDR3 bases are TGTGCCAGCAGCGTAGTCCCCCAGGGATCGGATGGCTACACCTTC.

As for this clonotype: Given a much more abundant clone one base away, this may be a read error. This sequence joins TRBV20-1 and TRBJ2-5; D not certain. The CDR3 contains 15 residues. The V gene's germline CDR1 is DFQATT and CDR2 SNEGSKA (reference sequence). The V end lost 0 bases, the J end lost 5 bases, and 16 bases lay between the germline ends. CDR3 sequence: CSARDARGEGETQYF. The CDR3 bases are TGCAGTGCTAGAGATGCTCGCGGAGAAGGGGAGACCCAGTACTTC.

This rearrangement joins TRBV19 to TRBJ2-7; TRBD2 matches 7 bases. This CDR3 contains 15 residues. Germline CDR1 is LNHDA and CDR2 is SQIVND (reference sequence). V lost 0 bases to trimming and J lost 5 bases; unmatched junction nucleotides: 7. This chain's CDR3 is CASSIEPAGSDEQYF. Here the CDR3 DNA reads TGTGCCAGTAGTATAGAACCAGCGGGAAGCGACGAGCAGTACTTC.

This clonotype was seen a few times. A read error is possible here, since a much larger clone lies one base away. The V and J genes are TRBV2 and TRBJ2-5, with 7 bases matching TRBD2. There are 15 residues in the CDR3. Germline loops: CDR1 SNHLY, CDR2 FYNNEI. The CDR3 loop reads CARSVGQGGSETQYF. In DNA, the CDR3 is TGTGCCCGCAGTGTAGGGCAGGGAGGGTCGGAGACCCAGTACTTC. The full variable domain, completed using reference TRBV2 and TRBJ2-5, is EPEVTQTPSHQVTQMGQEVILRCVPISNHLYFYWYRQILGQKVEFLVSFYNNEISEKSEIFDDQFSVERPDGSNFTLKIRSTKLEDSAMYFCARSVGQGGSETQYFGPGTRLLVL.

This clonotype was observed a handful of times. The V gene is TRBV11-2, the J gene TRBJ1-1; TRBD1 is a possible D gene (6 bases). This CDR3 is 15 amino acids long. Germline CDR1 SGHAT, CDR2 FQNNGV. V lost 6 bases and J lost 3, with 17 bases in between. The CDR3 bases are TGTGCCAGCAGACCAGGGGCGAGGTCGTACACTGAAGCTTTCTTT. It is translated as CASRPGARSYTEAFF.

CDR3 sequence reads: CASSVTSDSSSTDTQYF. The DNA of the CDR3 is TGTGCCAGCAGCGTAACTAGCGACTCCTCAAGCACAGATACGCAGTATTTT. The chain combines TRBV9 with TRBJ2-3; 7 positions agree with TRBD2. Germline trimming cut 1 base from V and 0 bases from J; bases unmatched to any gene: 8. The CDR3 has 17 residues. Per germline, CDR1 SGDLS and CDR2 YYNGEE.

This clonotype showed up just a few times. This rearrangement joins TRBV20-1 to TRBJ1-3; the D is unclear. The germline V gene has CDR1 DFQATT and CDR2 SNEGSKA (reference sequence). The CDR3 is made up of 13 amino acids. Trimming removed 3 bases from V and 2 bases from J, with 8 bases in between. Here the CDR3 reads CSASGPAGNTIYF. CDR3 coding DNA: TGCAGTGCTAGTGGGCCGGCTGGAAACACCATATATTTT.

This chain joins TRBV7-3 and TRBJ1-1; perhaps TRBD1 as D (6 bases). V gave up 0 bases and J gave up 1 base, with 12 bases separating them. The CDR3 loop spans 16 amino acids. Germline assignment: CDR1 SGHTA and CDR2 FQGTGA. The CDR3 DNA sequence: TGTGCCAGCAGCTTAACGTCCGGACAGAAGAACACTGAAGCTTTCTTT. It codes for CASSLTSGQKNTEAFF.

At least ten counts were recorded for this clonotype. The rearrangement joins TRBV9 to TRBJ1-6; D remains ambiguous. Per the germline V gene, CDR1 is SGDLS and CDR2 is YYNGEE. The ends were cut back, 3 bases at V and 6 bases at J, with 13 bases in the middle. CDR3 length: 15 amino acids. CDR3 sequence (DNA): TGTGCCAGCAGCGGCGAAGCCTTGGGTAATTCACCCCTCCACTTT. It specifies CASSGEALGNSPLHF.